Sequencing of this T cell receptor (beta chain) was carried out in a study of PD-1 blockade in classical Hodgkin lymphoma. Some clones are missing from TCRdb's copy, which holds only in-frame ones; the method was immunoSEQ multiplex PCR. This table holds 20,000 to 25,000 clones, around 81% found once. This clone came up a few times. Brentuximab vedotin exposure varied among the patients, all of whom had relapsed after autologous stem cell transplantation. From germline, CDR1 is MNHNS and CDR2 SASEGT. V was cut by 6 bases and J by 2 bases, with 8 bases left in between. The CDR3 length is 12 residues. This TCR came from a human donor with classical Hodgkin lymphoma. The chain recombines TRBV6-1 with TRBJ2-7; D ambiguous. The source material was peripheral blood mononuclear cells (PBMCs), sampled before the second cycle of nivolumab. The CDR3, as DNA: TGTGCCAGCAGCCCTCCAGCCTACGAGCAGTACTTC. Amino acids: CASSPPAYEQYF.